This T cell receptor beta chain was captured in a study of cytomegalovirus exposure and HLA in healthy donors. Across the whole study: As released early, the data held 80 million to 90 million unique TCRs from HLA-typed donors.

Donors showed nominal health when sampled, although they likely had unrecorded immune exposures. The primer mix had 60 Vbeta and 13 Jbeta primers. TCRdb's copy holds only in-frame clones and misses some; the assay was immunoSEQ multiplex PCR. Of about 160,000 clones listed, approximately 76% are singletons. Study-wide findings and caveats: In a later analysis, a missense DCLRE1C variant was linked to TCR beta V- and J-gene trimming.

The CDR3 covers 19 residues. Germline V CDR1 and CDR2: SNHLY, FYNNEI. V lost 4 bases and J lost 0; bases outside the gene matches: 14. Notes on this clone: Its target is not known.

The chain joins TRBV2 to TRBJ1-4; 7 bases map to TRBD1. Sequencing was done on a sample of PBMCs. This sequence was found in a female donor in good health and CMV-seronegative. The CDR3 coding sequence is TGTGCCAGCAGTGCCCTATTAGGACAGGCCACGTCAACTAATGAAAAACTGTTTTTT. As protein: CASSALLGQATSTNEKLFF.